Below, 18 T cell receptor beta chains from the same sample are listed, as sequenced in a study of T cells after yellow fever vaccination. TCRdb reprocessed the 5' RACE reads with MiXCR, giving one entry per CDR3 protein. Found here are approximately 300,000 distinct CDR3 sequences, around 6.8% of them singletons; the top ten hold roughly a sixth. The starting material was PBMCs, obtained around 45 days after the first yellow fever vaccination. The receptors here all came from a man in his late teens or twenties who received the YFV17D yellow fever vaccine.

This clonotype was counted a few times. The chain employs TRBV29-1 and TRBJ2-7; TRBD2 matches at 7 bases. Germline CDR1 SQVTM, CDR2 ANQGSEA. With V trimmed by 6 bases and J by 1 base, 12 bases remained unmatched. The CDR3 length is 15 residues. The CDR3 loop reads CSVGGSSGLSYEQYF. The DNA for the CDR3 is TGCAGCGTGGGAGGGTCTAGCGGCCTATCCTACGAGCAGTACTTC.

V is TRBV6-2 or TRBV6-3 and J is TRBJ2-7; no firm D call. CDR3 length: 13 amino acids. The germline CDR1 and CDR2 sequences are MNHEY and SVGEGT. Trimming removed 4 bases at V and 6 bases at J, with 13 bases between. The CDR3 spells CASSSAVWSEQYV. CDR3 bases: TGTGCCAGCAGTTCCGCCGTCTGGAGCGAGCAGTACGTC.

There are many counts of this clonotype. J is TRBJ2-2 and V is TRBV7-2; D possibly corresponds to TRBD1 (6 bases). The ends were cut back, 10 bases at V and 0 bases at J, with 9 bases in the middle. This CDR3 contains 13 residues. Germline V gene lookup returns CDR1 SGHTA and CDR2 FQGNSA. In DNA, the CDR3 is TGTGCCACCTCAGGGGCGAACACCGGGGAGCTGTTTTTT. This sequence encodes CATSGANTGELFF.

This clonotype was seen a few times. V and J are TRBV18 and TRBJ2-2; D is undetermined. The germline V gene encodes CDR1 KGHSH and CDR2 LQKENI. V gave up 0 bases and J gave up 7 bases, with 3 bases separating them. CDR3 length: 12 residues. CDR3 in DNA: TGTGCCAGCTCACCACCCCACGGGGAGCTGTTTTTT. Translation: CASSPPHGELFF. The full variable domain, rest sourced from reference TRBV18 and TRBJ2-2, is NAGVMQNPRHLVRRRGQEARLRCSPMKGHSHVYWYRQLPEEGLKFMVYLQKENIIDESGMPKERFSAEFPKEGPSILRIQQVVRGDSAAYFCASSPPHGELFFGEGSRLTVL.

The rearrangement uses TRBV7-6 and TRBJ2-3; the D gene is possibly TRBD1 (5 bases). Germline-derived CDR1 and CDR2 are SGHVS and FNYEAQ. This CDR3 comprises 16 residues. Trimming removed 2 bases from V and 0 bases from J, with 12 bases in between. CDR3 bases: TGTGCCAGCAGCTTATTTAGGGGTCGGAGCACAGATACGCAGTATTTT. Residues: CASSLFRGRSTDTQYF. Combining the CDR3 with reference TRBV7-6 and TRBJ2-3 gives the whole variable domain GAGVSQSPRYKVTKRGQDVALRCDPISGHVSLYWYRQALGQGPEFLTYFNYEAQQDKSGLPNDRFSAERPEGSISTLTIQRTEQRDSAMYRCASSLFRGRSTDTQYFGPGTRLTVL.

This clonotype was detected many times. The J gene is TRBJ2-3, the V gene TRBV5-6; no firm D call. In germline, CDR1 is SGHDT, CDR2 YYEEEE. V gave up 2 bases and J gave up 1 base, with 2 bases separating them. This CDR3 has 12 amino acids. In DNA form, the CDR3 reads TGTGCCAGCAGCTTCCGCACAGATACGCAGTATTTT. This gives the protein CASSFRTDTQYF.

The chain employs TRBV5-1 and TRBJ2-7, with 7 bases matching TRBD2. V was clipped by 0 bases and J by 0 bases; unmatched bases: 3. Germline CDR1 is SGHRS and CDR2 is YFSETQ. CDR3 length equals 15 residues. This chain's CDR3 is CASSLGGGVSYEQYV. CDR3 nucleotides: TGCGCCAGCAGCTTGGGGGGAGGGGTCTCCTACGAGCAGTACGTC.

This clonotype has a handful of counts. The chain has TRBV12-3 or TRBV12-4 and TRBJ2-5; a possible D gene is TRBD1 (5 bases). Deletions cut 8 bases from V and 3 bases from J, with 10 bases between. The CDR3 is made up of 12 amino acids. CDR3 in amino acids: CASAGREETQYF. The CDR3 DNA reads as TGTGCCAGCGCCGGCAGGGAAGAGACCCAGTACTTC.

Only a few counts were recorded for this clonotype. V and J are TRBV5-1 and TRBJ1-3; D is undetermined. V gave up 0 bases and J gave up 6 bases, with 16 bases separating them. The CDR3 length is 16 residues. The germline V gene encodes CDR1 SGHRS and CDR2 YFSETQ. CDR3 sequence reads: CASSLAGLPGKNTIYF. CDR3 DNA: TGCGCCAGCAGCTTGGCCGGGCTGCCGGGAAAAAACACCATATATTTT.

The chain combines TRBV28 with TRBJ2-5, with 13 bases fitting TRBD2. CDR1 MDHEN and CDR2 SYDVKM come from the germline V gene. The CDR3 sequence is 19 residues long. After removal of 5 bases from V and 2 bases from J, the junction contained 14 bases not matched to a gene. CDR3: CASSPTSRGLAGMQETQYF. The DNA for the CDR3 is TGTGCCAGCAGTCCAACCTCCCGGGGACTAGCGGGGATGCAAGAGACCCAGTACTTC.

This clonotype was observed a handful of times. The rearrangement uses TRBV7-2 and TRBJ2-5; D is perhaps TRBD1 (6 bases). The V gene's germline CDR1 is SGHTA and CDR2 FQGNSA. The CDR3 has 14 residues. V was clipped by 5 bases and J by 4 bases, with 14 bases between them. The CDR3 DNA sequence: TGTGCCAGCAGCCCCCCAGGGGCCCGAGAGACCCAGTACTTC. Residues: CASSPPGARETQYF.

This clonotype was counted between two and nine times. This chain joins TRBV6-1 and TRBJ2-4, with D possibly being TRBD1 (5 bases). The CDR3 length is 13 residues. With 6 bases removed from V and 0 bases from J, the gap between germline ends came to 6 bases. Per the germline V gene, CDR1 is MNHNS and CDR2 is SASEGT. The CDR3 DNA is TGTGCCAGCAGGGACACAGCCAAAAACATTCAGTACTTC. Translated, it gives CASRDTAKNIQYF.

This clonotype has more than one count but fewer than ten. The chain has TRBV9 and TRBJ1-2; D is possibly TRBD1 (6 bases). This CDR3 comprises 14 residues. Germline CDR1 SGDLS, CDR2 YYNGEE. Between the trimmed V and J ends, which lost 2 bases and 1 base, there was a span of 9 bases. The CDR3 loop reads CASSVAQGNYGYTF. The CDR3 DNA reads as TGTGCCAGCAGCGTGGCACAGGGTAACTATGGCTACACCTTC.

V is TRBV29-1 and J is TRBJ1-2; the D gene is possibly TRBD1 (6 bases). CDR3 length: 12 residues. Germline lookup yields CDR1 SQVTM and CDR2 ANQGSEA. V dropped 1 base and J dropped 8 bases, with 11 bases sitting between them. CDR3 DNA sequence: TGCAGCGTTGAAGTCCGGGGGCCCGGCTACACCTTC. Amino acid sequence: CSVEVRGPGYTF.

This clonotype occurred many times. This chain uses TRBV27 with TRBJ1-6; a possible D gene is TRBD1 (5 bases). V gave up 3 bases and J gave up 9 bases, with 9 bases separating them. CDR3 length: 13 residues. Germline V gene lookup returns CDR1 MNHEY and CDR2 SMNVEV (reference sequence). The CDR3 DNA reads TGTGCCAGCAGTTTCAGGGCGGCTTCACCCCTCCACTTT. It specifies CASSFRAASPLHF.

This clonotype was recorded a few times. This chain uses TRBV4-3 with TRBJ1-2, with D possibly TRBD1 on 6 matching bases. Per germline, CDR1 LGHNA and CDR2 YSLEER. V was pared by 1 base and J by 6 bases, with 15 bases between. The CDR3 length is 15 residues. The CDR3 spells CASSQGRGANHGYTF. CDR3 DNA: TGCGCCAGCAGCCAAGGGCGGGGGGCGAATCATGGCTACACCTTC.

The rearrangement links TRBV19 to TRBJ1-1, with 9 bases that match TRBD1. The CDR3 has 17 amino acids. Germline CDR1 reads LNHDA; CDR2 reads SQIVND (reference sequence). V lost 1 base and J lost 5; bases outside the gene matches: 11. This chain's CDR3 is CASSIVGGTGSTTEAFF. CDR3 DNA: TGTGCCAGTAGTATAGTAGGAGGGACAGGGAGTACAACTGAAGCTTTCTTT. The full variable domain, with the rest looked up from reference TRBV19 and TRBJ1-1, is DGGITQSPKYLFRKEGQNVTLSCEQNLNHDAMYWYRQDPGQGLRLIYYSQIVNDFQKGDIAEGYSVSREKKESFPLTVTSAQKNPTAFYLCASSIVGGTGSTTEAFFGQGTRLTVV.

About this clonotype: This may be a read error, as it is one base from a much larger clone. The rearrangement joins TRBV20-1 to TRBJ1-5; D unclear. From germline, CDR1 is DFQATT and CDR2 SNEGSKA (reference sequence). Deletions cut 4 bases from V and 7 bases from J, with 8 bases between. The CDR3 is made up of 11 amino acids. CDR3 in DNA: TGCAGTGCTAAGAATCGACAGCCCCAGCATTTT. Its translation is CSAKNRQPQHF.